The 2 T cell receptor beta chains reported below all come from one sample, sequenced in a study of response to subunit inactivated influenza vaccine. One entry per CDR3 protein, called by TCRdb with MiXCR from the RT-PCR reads. The sample carries hundreds of thousands of distinct CDR3 sequences, 12% recorded once. The sample in question was PBMCs from blood, obtained on the day of vaccination. Source of these receptors: a middle-aged man who received an inactivated influenza vaccine.

The chain couples TRBV20-1 to TRBJ2-5, with D maybe TRBD1 (6 bases). The CDR3 extends over 15 amino acids. The germline CDR1 and CDR2 sequences are DFQATT and SNEGSKA (reference sequence). V was pared by 4 bases and J by 5 bases, with 20 bases between. The DNA for the CDR3 is TGCAGTGCTACCCACTTACGCACAGGGTTGGAGACCCAGTACTTC. Its translation is CSATHLRTGLETQYF.

This clonotype was observed a few times. V gene TRBV4-2 combines with J gene TRBJ2-3; 12 nucleotides agree with TRBD1. Losses at the gene ends were 4 bases for V and 3 bases for J; bases not matched to a gene: 8. Germline CDR1 LGHNA, CDR2 YNFKEQ. This CDR3 comprises 17 residues. CDR3: CASSPNPGQGATDTQYF. The CDR3 nucleotides read TGTGCCAGCAGCCCAAACCCGGGACAGGGGGCGACAGATACGCAGTATTTT.